Sequencing of this T cell receptor beta chain was carried out in a study of blood T cell repertoires in COVID-19. The data were produced by immunoSEQ multiplex PCR, yet TCRdb's version contains in-frame clones alone and is incomplete. The table records under 300,000 clones, approximately 84% of them present only once. Germline V gene data show CDR1 as SQVTM and CDR2 as ANQGSEA. The ends were cut back, 7 bases at V and 0 bases at J, with 17 bases in the middle. The CDR3 runs 15 residues. The source of this sequence is a man aged 50 to 60 with acute or convalescent COVID-19. The sample consisted of peripheral blood. The chain recombines TRBV29-1 with TRBJ2-3; D is ambiguous. This CDR3 reads CSGAFGLDSTDTQYF. DNA of the CDR3: TGCAGCGGGGCGTTTGGCCTTGATAGCACAGATACGCAGTATTTT.